These 24 T cell receptor beta chains share one sample of origin, sequenced in a study of cytomegalovirus exposure and HLA in healthy donors. Primers included in the PCR were 60 Vbeta and 13 Jbeta primers. The method was immunoSEQ multiplex PCR; TCRdb's version includes in-frame clones alone and lacks a portion of them. The sample holds about 250,000 clones, around 80% seen once. The material sequenced was PBMCs. Receptors originate from a girl aged 2-9 years in good health and CMV-seronegative.

J is TRBJ2-7 and V is TRBV18, with 7 nucleotides matching TRBD2. V shed 3 bases and J 3 bases; nucleotides not matched to a gene: 14. The CDR3 runs 17 residues. Germline CDR1 reads KGHSH; CDR2 reads LQKENI. The CDR3 protein is CASSPGGPGWTIYEQYF. Written as DNA, the CDR3 is TGTGCCAGCTCACCGGGAGGGCCGGGGTGGACCATCTACGAGCAGTACTTC. Full variable domain (rest looked up from reference TRBV18 and TRBJ2-7): NAGVMQNPRHLVRRRGQEARLRCSPMKGHSHVYWYRQLPEEGLKFMVYLQKENIIDESGMPKERFSAEFPKEGPSILRIQQVVRGDSAAYFCASSPGGPGWTIYEQYFGPGTRLTVT.

The chain combines TRBV2 with TRBJ1-2, with 7 bases matching TRBD1. Unmatched junction bases numbered 3, after V lost 5 bases and J lost 3 bases. The germline CDR1 and CDR2 sequences are SNHLY and FYNNEI. The CDR3 is 13 residues long. The CDR3 sequence: CASSRDSHYGYTF. Written as DNA, the CDR3 is TGTGCCAGCAGTCGGGACAGCCACTATGGCTACACCTTC.

This clone was seen more than once but under ten times. This chain connects TRBV25-1 to TRBJ2-1; 8 bases fit TRBD2. The CDR3 runs to 15 residues. Germline V lookup: CDR1 MGHDK, CDR2 SYGVNS. J lost 4 bases, V lost 3 bases, and 5 bases had no gene match. The CDR3 bases are TGTGCCAGCAGTGATACGGGGGGGCGGTACAATGAGCAGTTCTTC. Residues: CASSDTGGRYNEQFF.

This clone was seen only once. The chain has TRBV28 and TRBJ2-7, with D perhaps TRBD1 (6 bases). The CDR3 extends over 13 amino acids. The ends were cut back, 9 bases at V and 6 bases at J, with 18 bases in the middle. Per the germline V gene, CDR1 is MDHEN and CDR2 is SYDVKM. The CDR3 DNA is TGTGCCAGTCGGGTGGGGGCTTTAGCCGAGCAGTACTTC. Translated: CASRVGALAEQYF.

This clone was counted once. This chain uses TRBV5-5 with TRBJ1-4; D is uncertain. The CDR3 has 16 amino acids. Germline V CDR1 and CDR2: SGHKS, YYEKEE (reference sequence). V shed 6 bases and J shed 3 bases, with 18 bases lying between them. The CDR3 loop is CASTSSPGRANEKLFF. The CDR3 coding sequence is TGTGCCAGCACTTCATCTCCGGGGAGAGCTAATGAAAAACTGTTTTTT.

This chain links TRBV5-4 with TRBJ1-1; 9 bases map to TRBD1. CDR3 length: 16 amino acids. Germline CDR1 is SGHNT and CDR2 is YYREEE (reference sequence). After removal of 3 bases from V and 5 bases from J, the junction contained 11 bases not matched to a gene. The DNA of the CDR3 is TGTGCCAGCAGCTCCCCGGGACAGGGATTTGTGACTGAAGCTTTCTTT. Its protein is CASSSPGQGFVTEAFF.

The rearrangement joins TRBV2 to TRBJ1-1, with D hard to call. The CDR3 covers 16 residues. CDR1 is SNHLY and CDR2 is FYNNEI in the germline V gene. V was cut by 3 bases and J by 6 bases, with 20 bases left in between. CDR3: CASSEAPGVGGSEAFF. CDR3 nucleotides: TGTGCCAGCAGTGAGGCGCCAGGTGTGGGTGGTTCTGAAGCTTTCTTT.

The V and J genes are TRBV29-1 and TRBJ2-3; the D is unclear. CDR1 is SQVTM and CDR2 is ANQGSEA in the germline V gene. This CDR3 has 12 amino acids. V was shortened by 4 bases and J by 5 bases, with 10 bases between the two germline ends. CDR3 coding DNA: TGCAGCGTTGCCCTAGAGCGAGATACGCAGTATTTT. It codes for CSVALERDTQYF.

V and J are TRBV27 and TRBJ2-2; 7 positions match TRBD1. The length of the CDR3 is 14 residues. V trimming: 8 bases; J trimming: 7 bases; junction bases outside the gene matches: 10. Germline CDR1 is MNHEY and CDR2 is SMNVEV (reference sequence). The DNA of the CDR3 is TGTGCCAGCGCCGACAGGGTCTGGGGCGGGGAGCTGTTTTTT. Amino acid sequence: CASADRVWGGELFF.

This clone has a handful of counts. The chain has TRBV4-2 and TRBJ2-7, with 8 positions matching TRBD2. The germline V gene encodes CDR1 LGHNA and CDR2 YNFKEQ. The J segment lost 0 bases and the V segment lost 6 bases, leaving 4 bases of the junction unmatched. This CDR3 is 14 amino acids long. CDR3 in amino acids: CASSSGTSSYEQYF. DNA for the CDR3: TGTGCCAGCAGTAGCGGGACGAGCTCCTACGAGCAGTACTTC.

The chain has TRBV7-8 and TRBJ2-1; 7 positions match TRBD1. The junction had 7 bases not matched to a gene; V was cut back by 1 base and J by 4 bases. The CDR3 loop spans 16 amino acids. The germline gives CDR1 SGHVS, CDR2 FQNEAQ. In nucleotides, the CDR3 is TGTGCCAGCAGCTTAGATACAGGGGCGATTTACAATGAGCAGTTCTTC. It codes for CASSLDTGAIYNEQFF.

The chain is built from TRBV5-4 and TRBJ2-5; TRBD2 aligns across 8 bases. The CDR3 is made up of 15 amino acids. V lost 3 bases and J lost 2; bases outside the gene matches: 6. CDR1 and CDR2 (germline): SGHNT, YYREEE (reference sequence). CDR3 loop: CASSSGGGGQETQYF. In DNA, the CDR3 is TGTGCCAGCAGCTCGGGGGGGGGAGGGCAAGAGACCCAGTACTTC.

This chain links TRBV5-1 with TRBJ2-5; 10 nucleotides agree with TRBD2. Germline trimming cut 4 bases from V and 9 bases from J; bases unmatched to any gene: 12. Germline V CDR1 and CDR2: SGHRS, YFSETQ. The CDR3 runs 15 residues. Here the CDR3 reads CASSRTSGVGVAQYF. The CDR3 DNA is TGCGCCAGCAGCCGGACTAGCGGAGTGGGAGTGGCCCAGTACTTC.

The rearrangement uses TRBV30 and TRBJ1-2; possible D gene TRBD1, 5 bases. Germline CDR1 and CDR2: GTSNPN and SVGIG (reference sequence). CDR3 length equals 13 residues. Trimming took off 0 bases at V and 8 bases at J, with 13 bases between the two ends. The CDR3 DNA is TGTGCCTGGAGTGTGACAGCCCTCGAGGGCTACACCTTC. Its protein is CAWSVTALEGYTF.

This chain joins TRBV10-3 and TRBJ2-3, with a tentative D call TRBD2 (6 bases). V gave up 6 bases and J gave up 0 bases, with 10 bases separating them. This CDR3 contains 14 residues. CDR1 and CDR2 from the germline V gene are ENHRY and SYGVKD. CDR3: CAIRLALSTDTQYF. CDR3 coding DNA: TGTGCCATCAGGCTAGCGCTTAGCACAGATACGCAGTATTTT.

This chain joins TRBV29-1 and TRBJ2-3; 12 bases are shared with TRBD2. The CDR3 runs 15 residues. The V segment lost 7 bases and the J segment 1 base; nucleotides outside the gene matches: 6. CDR1 and CDR2 (germline): SQVTM, ANQGSEA. The CDR3: CSAAGLAGRTDTQYF. CDR3 nucleotides: TGCAGCGCGGCGGGACTAGCGGGCCGCACAGATACGCAGTATTTT.

The sample holds a few counts of this clone. V and J are TRBV5-1 and TRBJ1-3, with 9 bases that match TRBD1. CDR3 length: 15 amino acids. Germline V lookup: CDR1 SGHRS, CDR2 YFSETQ. V shed 4 bases, J shed 3 bases, and the junction held 5 bases outside the gene matches. The CDR3 coding sequence is TGCGCCAGCAGCCTCGGGACAGGGCTTGGAAACACCATATATTTT. It translates to CASSLGTGLGNTIYF. Combining the CDR3 with reference TRBV5-1 and TRBJ1-3 gives the whole variable domain KAGVTQTPRYLIKTRGQQVTLSCSPISGHRSVSWYQQTPGQGLQFLFEYFSETQRNKGNFPGRFSGRQFSNSRSEMNVSTLELGDSALYLCASSLGTGLGNTIYFGEGSWLTVV.

The chain links TRBV30 to TRBJ1-1, with a possible D match to TRBD1 (5 bases). V was pared by 4 bases and J by 1 base, with 16 bases between. The CDR3 loop spans 15 amino acids. CDR1 and CDR2 (germline): GTSNPN, SVGIG (reference sequence). The CDR3 DNA sequence: TGTGCCTGGATGGCAGGGAGGGGAGCGAACACTGAAGCTTTCTTT. Its translation is CAWMAGRGANTEAFF.

J is TRBJ1-6 and V is TRBV9; 9 nucleotides match TRBD1. The CDR3 contains 15 residues. In germline, CDR1 is SGDLS, CDR2 YYNGEE. The V gene end was trimmed by 2 bases and the J gene end by 8 bases; junction bases not matched to a gene: 5. CDR3: CASSVGGQGHSPLHF. In DNA form, the CDR3 reads TGTGCCAGCAGCGTGGGAGGACAGGGGCATTCACCCCTCCACTTT.

The rearrangement uses TRBV28 and TRBJ2-1, with a weak D call TRBD2 (6 bases). In germline, CDR1 is MDHEN, CDR2 SYDVKM. This CDR3 contains 15 residues. V was shortened by 9 bases and J by 8 bases, with 23 bases between the two germline ends. CDR3 nucleotide sequence: TGTGCCAGTCCGCCTAGCGTATTCTCGCAAGATGAGCAGTTCTTC. It codes for CASPPSVFSQDEQFF.

This sequence joins TRBV7-9 and TRBJ2-3, with TRBD1 matching 9 bases. The length of the CDR3 is 17 residues. V lost 1 base to trimming and J lost 4 bases; unmatched junction nucleotides: 9. The V gene's germline CDR1 is SEHNR and CDR2 FQNEAQ (reference sequence). As DNA, the CDR3 is TGTGCCAGCAGCTTAGTTTCTGGGACAGGGATGCCAGATACGCAGTATTTT. Translated, it gives CASSLVSGTGMPDTQYF. Using reference TRBV7-9 and TRBJ2-3 for the parts outside the CDR3, the full variable domain is DTGVSQNPRHKITKRGQNVTFRCDPISEHNRLYWYRQTLGQGPEFLTYFQNEAQLEKSRLLSDRFSAERPKGSFSTLEIQRTEQGDSAMYLCASSLVSGTGMPDTQYFGPGTRLTVL.

This chain connects TRBV5-8 to TRBJ2-1; 8 bases are a match to TRBD1. This CDR3 region has 17 residues. V was clipped by 5 bases and J by 0 bases; unmatched bases: 10. CDR1 SGHTS and CDR2 YDEGEE come from the germline V gene. CDR3 sequence: CASRLGQGRSSYNEQFF. DNA for the CDR3: TGTGCCAGCAGACTAGGACAGGGCCGTAGCTCCTACAATGAGCAGTTCTTC. The entire variable domain, with the rest obtained from reference TRBV5-8 and TRBJ2-1, is as follows: EAGVTQSPTHLIKTRGQQATLRCSPISGHTSVYWYQQALGLGLQFLLWYDEGEERNRGNFPPRFSGRQFPNYSSELNVNALELEDSALYLCASRLGQGRSSYNEQFFGPGTRLTVL.

CDR3 amino acids: CAWTATSSEQYF. The DNA of the CDR3 is TGTGCCTGGACCGCAACTTCTAGCGAGCAGTACTTC. This chain joins TRBV30 and TRBJ2-5, with D hard to call. The end of the DNA fits TRBJ2-7 better, so the J call may be wrong. The CDR3 has 12 amino acids. Germline loops: CDR1 GTSNPN, CDR2 SVGIG (reference sequence).

This chain links TRBV10-1 with TRBJ2-6, with 9 bases lining up with TRBD1. With V trimmed by 5 bases and J by 1 base, 18 bases remained unmatched. Germline V gene data show CDR1 as WNHNN and CDR2 as SYGVQD (reference sequence). The CDR3 has 21 residues. CDR3 sequence (DNA): TGCGCCAGCAGTTTTCAATGGGCTTCCGGGACAGGGCTTTCTGGGGCCAACGTCCTGACTTTC. This gives the protein CASSFQWASGTGLSGANVLTF.